This T cell receptor beta chain originates from a study of blood T cell repertoires in COVID-19. Study information: Some COVID-19 samples were acute and others convalescent; all came from the United States, Italy and Spain. The analysed material was cDNA or gDNA that came from T cells, B-cell-depleted T cells, or PBMCs.

Sequenced by immunoSEQ multiplex PCR; TCRdb stores in-frame clones only, minus some. Seen here are around 300,000 clones, 89% observed once, and the top ten hold 0.94%. This CDR3 comprises 13 residues. The ends lost 3 bases at V and 5 bases at J; junction bases unmatched: 2. CDR1 and CDR2 (germline): KGHSH, LQKENI. The receptor was derived from a woman between 40 and 50 years old who had recovered from COVID-19. Sequences were obtained from peripheral blood. The chain couples TRBV18 to TRBJ2-7; 9 nucleotides agree with TRBD1. CDR3 sequence (DNA): TGTGCCAGCTCACCGGGACAGGGCGACGAGCAGTACTTC. Its protein is CASSPGQGDEQYF.